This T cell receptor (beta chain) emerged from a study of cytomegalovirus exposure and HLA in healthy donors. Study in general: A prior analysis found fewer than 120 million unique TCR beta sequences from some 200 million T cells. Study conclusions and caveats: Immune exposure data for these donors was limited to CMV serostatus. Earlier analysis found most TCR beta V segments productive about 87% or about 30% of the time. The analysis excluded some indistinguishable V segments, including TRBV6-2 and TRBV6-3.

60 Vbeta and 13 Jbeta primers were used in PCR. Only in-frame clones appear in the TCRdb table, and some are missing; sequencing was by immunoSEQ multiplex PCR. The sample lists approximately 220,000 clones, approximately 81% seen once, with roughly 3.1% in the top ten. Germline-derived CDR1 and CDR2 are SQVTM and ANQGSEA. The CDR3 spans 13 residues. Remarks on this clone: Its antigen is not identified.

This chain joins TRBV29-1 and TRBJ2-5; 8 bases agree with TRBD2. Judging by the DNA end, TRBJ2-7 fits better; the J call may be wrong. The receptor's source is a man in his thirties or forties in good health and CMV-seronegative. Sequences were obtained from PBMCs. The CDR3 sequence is CSVLEAGVYEQYF. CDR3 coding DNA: TGCAGCGTTCTGGAAGCGGGGGTCTACGAGCAGTACTTC.